The present entry profiles one T cell receptor (beta chain) with its context. Its antigen remains undetermined. The input lacks base qualities; no much larger clone sits a single base away. Whole blood analysis involved drawing roughly 2.6 ml of peripheral blood from adult healthy volunteers into Tempus tubes and then extracting RNA following the manufacturer's instructions. The study reported a robust and sensitive protocol to amplify, sequence and analyze TCRs, based on 3' ligation of a UMI-containing oligonucleotide to TCR cDNA. Total RNA was treated with RQ1 DNase, without cell sorting, prior to reverse transcription, with an input of about 1 to 1,100 ng being targeted. To check how robust the pipeline was in samples where T cells make up a minority population, libraries were built from skin biopsies and whole blood. These data are taken from a study of naive and memory T cell subsets (dated by TCRdb to about 2017). Concerning the study at large: In the figure summarizing the skin biopsy and whole blood samples, some 10 blood donors, 7 tuberculin skin test biopsies and 3 saline control biopsies were reported. Usually PCR2 was run as a SYBR Green qPCR and stopped at a set threshold, although low-input samples could use end-point PCR (approximately 6 cycles) instead. General conclusions and limits of the study: The RNA-based method was acknowledged to be potentially sensitive to changes in TCR transcripts with T cell activation and differentiation.

The library was built by means of 5' RACE. For the blood and skin samples, reverse transcription of TCR RNA was done with SuperScript IV along with alpha and beta constant region primers. The ligated cDNA was amplified in four rounds of PCR with nested alpha and beta constant region primers together with the SP2 primer. An oligonucleotide carrying the Illumina SP2 primer and a UMI was ligated to the cDNA 3' end using T4 RNA ligase 1. To prevent hairpin formation, the 12-nucleotide UMI was made up of two random hexamers with an eight-base spacer between them. From the second PCR onward, TCR alpha and beta chain libraries were processed separately and dual indexed for multiplexing. After pooling, the indexed libraries were analyzed by capillary electrophoresis and sequenced on either an Illumina MiSeq or NextSeq. PhiX DNA at roughly 4.5-7.5% was added to the libraries to raise base diversity and improve cluster recognition. On the study's bioinformatics: Demultiplexor pulled UMIs out of read 2, joined the UMIs with the TCR sequence from read 1, and separated reads according to sample indices. V and J genes and V-J junctions were identified by Decombinator, which gave every TCR a five-part identifier that included V and J deletions. Collapsinator used UMIs to correct sequencing errors and PCR amplification heterogeneity, yielding UMI-based abundance per TCR. CDR3Translator turned identifiers into nucleotide sequence, translated that sequence into amino acids, and pulled out CDR3 regions based on terminal motifs. Error-corrected counts of alpha and beta TCRs from blood and skin were compared after being normalized to the amount of input RNA. The public reads were reanalyzed by TCRdb: fastp trimming at Q25, MiXCR alignment, in-frame beta chains only. Each entry merges the rows of one CDR3 protein and shows their most common DNA and genes. The V and J calls and clone size come from TCRdb's table, not from the authors' own analysis. The sample has over 20,000 distinct CDR3 sequences on record, roughly a quarter of them singletons. The biggest ten clones account for about 1.8% of the sample.

This clonotype originated in a female donor in good health.

The CDR3 has the sequence CSARSLSGAYTGELFF. DNA sequence: TGCAGTGCTAGAAGTCTTAGCGGGGCTTACACCGGGGAGCTGTTTTTT. This receptor chain uses TRBV20-1 and TRBJ2-2; TRBD2 aligns with 8 central bases. The CDR3, from cysteine to phenylalanine, totals 16 residues. The DNA shown is the 48-base CDR3, in frame from base 1. V ends up 2 bases short and J 3 bases short, with an unmatched junction base count of 8. CDR1 DFQATT and CDR2 SNEGSKA are derived from the germline V gene (reference sequence).